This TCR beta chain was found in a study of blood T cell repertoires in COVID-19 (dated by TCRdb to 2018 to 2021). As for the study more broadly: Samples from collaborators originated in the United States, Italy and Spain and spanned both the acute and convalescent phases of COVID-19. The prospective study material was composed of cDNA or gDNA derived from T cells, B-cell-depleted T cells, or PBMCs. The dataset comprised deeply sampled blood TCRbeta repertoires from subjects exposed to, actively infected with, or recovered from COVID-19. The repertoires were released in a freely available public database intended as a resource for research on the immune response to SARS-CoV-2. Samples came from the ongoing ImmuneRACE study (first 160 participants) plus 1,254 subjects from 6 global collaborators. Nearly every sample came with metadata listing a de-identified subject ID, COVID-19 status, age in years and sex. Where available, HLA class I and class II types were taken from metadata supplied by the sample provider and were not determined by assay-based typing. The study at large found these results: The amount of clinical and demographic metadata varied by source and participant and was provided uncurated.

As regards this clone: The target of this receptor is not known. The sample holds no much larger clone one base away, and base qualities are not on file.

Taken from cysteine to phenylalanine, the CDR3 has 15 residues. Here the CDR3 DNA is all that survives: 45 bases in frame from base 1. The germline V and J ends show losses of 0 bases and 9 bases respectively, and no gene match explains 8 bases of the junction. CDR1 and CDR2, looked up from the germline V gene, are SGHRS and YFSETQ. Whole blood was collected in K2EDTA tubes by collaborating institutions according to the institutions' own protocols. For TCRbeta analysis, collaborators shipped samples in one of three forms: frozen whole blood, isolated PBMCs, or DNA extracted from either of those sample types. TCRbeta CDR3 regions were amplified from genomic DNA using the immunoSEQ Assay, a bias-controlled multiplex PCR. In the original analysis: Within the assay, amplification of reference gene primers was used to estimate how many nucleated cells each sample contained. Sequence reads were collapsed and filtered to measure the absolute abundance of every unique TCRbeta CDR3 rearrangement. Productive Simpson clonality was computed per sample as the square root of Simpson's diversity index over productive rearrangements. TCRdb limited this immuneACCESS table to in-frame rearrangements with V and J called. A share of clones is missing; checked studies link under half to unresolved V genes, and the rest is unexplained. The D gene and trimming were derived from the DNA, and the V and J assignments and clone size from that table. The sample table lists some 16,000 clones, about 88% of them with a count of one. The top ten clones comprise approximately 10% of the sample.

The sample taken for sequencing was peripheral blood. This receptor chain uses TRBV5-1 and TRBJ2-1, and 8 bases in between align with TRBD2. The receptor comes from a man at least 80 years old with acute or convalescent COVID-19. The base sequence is TGCGCCAGCAGCTTGGCCCGGGGGGGCCCTGGTGAGCAGTTCTTC. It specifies CASSLARGGPGEQFF.